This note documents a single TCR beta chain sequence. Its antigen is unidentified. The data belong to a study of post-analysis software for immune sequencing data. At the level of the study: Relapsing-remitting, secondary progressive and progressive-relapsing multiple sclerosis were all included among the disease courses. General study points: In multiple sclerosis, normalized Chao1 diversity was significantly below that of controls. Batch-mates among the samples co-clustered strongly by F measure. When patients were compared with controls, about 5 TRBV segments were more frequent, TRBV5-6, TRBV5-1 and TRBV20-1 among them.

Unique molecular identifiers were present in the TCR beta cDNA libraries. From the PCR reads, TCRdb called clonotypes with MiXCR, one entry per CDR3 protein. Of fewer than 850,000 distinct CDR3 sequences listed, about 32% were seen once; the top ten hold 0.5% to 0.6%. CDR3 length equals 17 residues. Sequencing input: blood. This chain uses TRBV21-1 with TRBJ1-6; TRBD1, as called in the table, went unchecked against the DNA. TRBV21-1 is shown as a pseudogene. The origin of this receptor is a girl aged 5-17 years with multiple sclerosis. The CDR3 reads CASSFKTRAFYNSPLHF. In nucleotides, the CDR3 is TGTGCCAGCAGCTTCAAGACCAGGGCGTTTTATAATTCACCCCTCCACTTT.